These 8 T cell receptor beta chains were all obtained from the same sample, sequenced in a study of Ad26.COV2.S vaccination and SARS-CoV-2 variants. TCRdb's copy holds only in-frame clones and misses some; the assay was immunoSEQ multiplex PCR. The sample has 450,000 to 550,000 clones; about 91% are singletons. The sample's treatment: roughly 19 received Ad26.COV2.S at low or high dose, single or two shots; about 5 received placebo; per-sample allocation not given. At day 63 after the first vaccine or placebo injection, samples were drawn. Specimen: peripheral blood, collected in a trial of Ad26.COV2.S vaccine versus placebo. These receptors were obtained from a person aged 18-60 years who received the Ad26.COV2.S COVID-19 vaccine or a placebo.

The chain links TRBV9 to TRBJ1-5; D may be TRBD1 (6 bases). Germline assignment: CDR1 SGDLS and CDR2 YYNGEE. The V and J ends lost 3 bases and 4 bases respectively, with 17 bases between them. CDR3 length equals 16 residues. The CDR3 DNA is TGTGCCAGCAGCGGGGGTGGAAGGGGGACTAATCAGCCCCAGCATTTT. Amino acid sequence: CASSGGGRGTNQPQHF.

This chain joins TRBV19 and TRBJ2-1; D perhaps matches TRBD1 (6 bases). The CDR3 sequence is 17 residues long. V lost 4 bases and J 1 base, leaving 17 bases between the germline ends. Germline loops: CDR1 LNHDA, CDR2 SQIVND (reference sequence). The CDR3 DNA reads TGTGCCAGTAGTAAGACCTATACAAGGGGGTCCTACAATGAGCAGTTCTTC. It codes for CASSKTYTRGSYNEQFF. The variable domain in full, completed from reference TRBV19 and TRBJ2-1, reads DGGITQSPKYLFRKEGQNVTLSCEQNLNHDAMYWYRQDPGQGLRLIYYSQIVNDFQKGDIAEGYSVSREKKESFPLTVTSAQKNPTAFYLCASSKTYTRGSYNEQFFGPGTRLTVL.

V and J are TRBV4-1 and TRBJ1-4, with TRBD1 identical over 8 bases. Germline assignment: CDR1 MGHRA and CDR2 YSYEKL. V was pared by 4 bases and J by 0 bases, with 10 bases of the junction left unmatched. This CDR3 comprises 18 residues. CDR3 sequence reads: CASSPSGTGYATNEKLFF. The CDR3 DNA follows: TGCGCCAGCAGCCCGTCCGGGACAGGATATGCAACTAATGAAAAACTGTTTTTT.

The chain combines TRBV19 with TRBJ1-4; 8 positions match TRBD1. V dropped 6 bases and J dropped 6; count of bases not matched to a gene: 9. The CDR3 sequence is 15 residues long. Looked up from germline, CDR1 is LNHDA and CDR2 is SQIVND (reference sequence). CDR3 in amino acids: CASSKRPGGYEKLFF. CDR3 sequence (DNA): TGTGCCAGTAGCAAAAGGCCAGGGGGCTATGAAAAACTGTTTTTT.

A word on this clone: At one end the junction does not follow the germline gene, possibly because of a read error. J is TRBJ1-1 and V is TRBV5-1; the D gene is possibly TRBD1 (6 bases). There are 11 residues in the CDR3. Germline V gives CDR1 SGHRS, CDR2 YFSETQ. The CDR3 is CASSLDRAISF. CDR3 nucleotide sequence: TGCGCCAGCAGCTTGGACAGGGCGATCTCTTTT.

The chain joins TRBV28 to TRBJ2-1; TRBD2 matches at 14 bases. CDR1 MDHEN and CDR2 SYDVKM come from the germline V gene. V dropped 5 bases and J dropped 0; count of bases not matched to a gene: 6. The CDR3 has 18 amino acids. As DNA, the CDR3 is TGTGCCAGCAGTGGACTAGCGGGGGGCCAAAGCTCCTACAATGAGCAGTTCTTC. Its translation is CASSGLAGGQSSYNEQFF.

The rearrangement uses TRBV5-1 and TRBJ1-1; D ambiguous. The CDR3 runs to 14 residues. The V end was cut by 0 bases, the J end by 2 bases, with 8 bases between. The germline V gene has CDR1 SGHRS and CDR2 YFSETQ. The CDR3 DNA follows: TGCGCCAGCAGCTTGGAGCAGCTAAACACTGAAGCTTTCTTT. It is translated as CASSLEQLNTEAFF.

In DNA, the CDR3 is TGCGCCAGCAGCTTGGGTACGGTACCAGAGACCCAGTACTTC. Encoded protein: CASSLGTVPETQYF. This chain joins TRBV5-1 and TRBJ2-5; D is uncertain. CDR1 and CDR2 from the germline V gene are SGHRS and YFSETQ. The CDR3 spans 14 residues. Trimming stripped 0 bases from V and 4 bases from J, with 10 bases between.